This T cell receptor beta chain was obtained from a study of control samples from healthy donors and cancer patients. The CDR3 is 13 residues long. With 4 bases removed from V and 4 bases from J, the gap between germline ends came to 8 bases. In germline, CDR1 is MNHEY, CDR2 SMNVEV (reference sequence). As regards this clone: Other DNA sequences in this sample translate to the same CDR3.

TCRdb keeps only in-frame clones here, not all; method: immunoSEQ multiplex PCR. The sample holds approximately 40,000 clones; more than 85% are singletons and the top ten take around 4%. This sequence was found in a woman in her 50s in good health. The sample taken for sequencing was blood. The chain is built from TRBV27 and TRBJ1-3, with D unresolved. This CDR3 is CASSSPGGNTIYF. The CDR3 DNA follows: TGTGCCAGCAGTTCCCCCGGGGGAAACACCATATATTTT.